Each of the 20 T cell receptor beta chains below was sequenced from the same sample in a study of blood T cell repertoires in COVID-19 (dated by TCRdb to about 2020). The library was produced with the immunoSEQ multiplex PCR assay. TCRdb provides this immuneACCESS table in a form limited to in-frame rearrangements. Some clones are lacking; in checked studies, under half of them reflect an unresolved V gene, and why the rest are absent is not known. The sample has some 130,000 clones on record, roughly three quarters of them singletons. In total, the top ten clones hold around 2% of the sample. Sequenced sample: peripheral blood. The receptor set was obtained from a woman in her sixties or seventies with acute or convalescent COVID-19.

The chain carries TRBV7-6 and TRBJ2-7; the D gene is possibly TRBD2 (6 bases). The CDR3 covers 17 residues. Germline-derived CDR1 and CDR2 are SGHVS and FNYEAQ. V was cut by 5 bases and J by 1 base, with 21 bases left in between. The chain's CDR3 is CASSPAVFGSLSYEQYF. DNA for the CDR3: TGTGCCAGCAGCCCAGCCGTTTTCGGGAGTTTGTCCTACGAGCAGTACTTC. The full variable domain, rest sourced from reference TRBV7-6 and TRBJ2-7, is GAGVSQSPRYKVTKRGQDVALRCDPISGHVSLYWYRQALGQGPEFLTYFNYEAQQDKSGLPNDRFSAERPEGSISTLTIQRTEQRDSAMYRCASSPAVFGSLSYEQYFGPGTRLTVT.

The chain employs TRBV7-2 and TRBJ2-4; a weak D match, TRBD2 (5 bases). This CDR3 is built from 17 residues. The germline V gene encodes CDR1 SGHTA and CDR2 FQGNSA. The germline V and J ends were trimmed by 1 base and 1 base, with 14 bases remaining between them. The CDR3 sequence is CASSLVLGVAAKNIQYF. CDR3 nucleotides: TGTGCCAGCAGCTTAGTGTTGGGAGTAGCGGCCAAAAACATTCAGTACTTC. Full variable domain (outside the CDR3, taken from reference TRBV7-2 and TRBJ2-4): GAGVSQSPSNKVTEKGKDVELRCDPISGHTALYWYRQSLGQGLEFLIYFQGNSAPDKSGLPSDRFSAERTGGSVSTLTIQRTQQEDSAVYLCASSLVLGVAAKNIQYFGAGTRLSVL.

This chain links TRBV5-1 with TRBJ1-2; possible D gene TRBD1, 6 bases. V gave up 0 bases and J gave up 0 bases, with 9 bases separating them. Germline lookup yields CDR1 SGHRS and CDR2 YFSETQ. The CDR3 spans 15 residues. The CDR3 region has the DNA TGCGCCAGCAGCTTGGGACAGGCCACTAACTATGGCTACACCTTC. Translation: CASSLGQATNYGYTF.

Here the CDR3 reads CASSLRTGELFF. In DNA form, the CDR3 reads TGTGCCAGCAGTTTGAGAACCGGGGAGCTGTTTTTT. The V call is TRBV12-3 or TRBV12-4, the J call TRBJ2-2, with D unresolved. The CDR3 totals 12 residues. The germline V and J ends were trimmed by 3 bases and 5 bases, with 4 bases remaining between them.

The V gene is TRBV5-1, the J gene TRBJ1-2, with D hard to call. CDR1 SGHRS and CDR2 YFSETQ come from the germline V gene. V was cut by 0 bases and J by 6 bases, with 9 bases left in between. The CDR3 totals 13 residues. As DNA, the CDR3 is TGCGCCAGCAGCTTGGACGGGGTAGATGGCTACACCTTC. It codes for CASSLDGVDGYTF.

V usage is TRBV6-5 and J usage is TRBJ2-4; 7 bases map to TRBD1. Trimming at V came to 6 bases and at J to 1 base, leaving 0 bases not matched to a gene. The CDR3 runs 13 residues. CDR1 MNHEY and CDR2 SVGAGI come from the germline V gene. The CDR3 spells CASRDRAKNIQYF. As DNA, the CDR3 is TGTGCCAGCAGGGACAGGGCCAAAAACATTCAGTACTTC.

The rearrangement links TRBV12-5 to TRBJ2-2; D possibly corresponds to TRBD2 (6 bases). V was clipped by 2 bases and J by 1 base, with 11 bases between them. Germline CDR1 LGHNT, CDR2 FRNRAP. The CDR3 has 16 amino acids. The CDR3 here is CASGLSVAVNTGELFF. CDR3 nucleotides: TGTGCTAGTGGTTTGAGTGTAGCGGTGAACACCGGGGAGCTGTTTTTT.

The chain employs TRBV27 and TRBJ2-3; a weak D match, TRBD2 (5 bases). Germline CDR1 reads MNHEY; CDR2 reads SMNVEV (reference sequence). V lost 5 bases to trimming and J lost 1 base, with 7 bases between them. This CDR3 spans 13 amino acids. The chain's CDR3 is CASSTRGTDTQYF. Written as DNA, the CDR3 is TGTGCCAGCAGTACTAGGGGCACAGATACGCAGTATTTT.

The genes are TRBV7-3 and TRBJ2-1; D remains ambiguous. Trimming removed 5 bases from V and 4 bases from J, with 9 bases in between. The CDR3 sequence is 13 residues long. Germline CDR1 is SGHTA and CDR2 is FQGTGA. DNA of the CDR3: TGTGCCAGCAGCAATACCGGTTACAATGAGCAGTTCTTC. Its translation: CASSNTGYNEQFF.

J is TRBJ2-1 and V is TRBV6-5; 9 bases are a match to TRBD1. The CDR3 runs to 14 residues. The V and J ends lost 5 bases and 6 bases, in that order; junction bases with no gene match: 5. The germline gives CDR1 MNHEY, CDR2 SVGAGI. The CDR3 loop reads CASSRDRAVNEQFF. CDR3 DNA: TGTGCCAGCAGTAGGGACAGGGCGGTCAATGAGCAGTTCTTC.

This chain uses TRBV7-3 with TRBJ1-2, with D unresolved. Trimming pared 2 bases from V and 4 bases from J, leaving 8 bases between. Germline-derived CDR1 and CDR2 are SGHTA and FQGTGA. This CDR3 contains 13 residues. The DNA of the CDR3 is TGTGCCAGCAGCTTATCGGCGGGCTATGGCTACACCTTC. Translation gives CASSLSAGYGYTF. Together with reference TRBV7-3 and TRBJ1-2, the CDR3 gives the full variable domain: GAGVSQTPSNKVTEKGKYVELRCDPISGHTALYWYRQSLGQGPEFLIYFQGTGAADDSGLPNDRFFAVRPEGSVSTLKIQRTERGDSAVYLCASSLSAGYGYTFGSGTRLTVV.

This sequence joins TRBV28 and TRBJ2-7, with D possibly TRBD1 on 5 matching bases. V was pared by 3 bases and J by 0 bases, with 9 bases between. The CDR3 totals 14 residues. Germline V gives CDR1 MDHEN, CDR2 SYDVKM. CDR3 sequence: CASSLRRASYEQYF. The CDR3 DNA is TGTGCCAGCAGTTTGCGCAGGGCCTCCTACGAGCAGTACTTC.

This clone was picked up a small number of times. The chain is built from TRBV6-4 and TRBJ2-7; D gene uncertain. The CDR3 is 15 residues long. V was pared by 4 bases and J by 0 bases, with 13 bases between. Germline CDR1 is MRHNA and CDR2 is SNTAGT. The CDR3, as DNA: TGTGCCAGCAGTGTAAGAGGCCCGAACTCCTACGAGCAGTACTTC. It specifies CASSVRGPNSYEQYF.

The chain employs TRBV7-9 and TRBJ2-1; D is perhaps TRBD1 (6 bases). The CDR3 runs to 12 residues. V was shortened by 3 bases and J by 10 bases, with 10 bases between the two germline ends. In germline, CDR1 is SEHNR, CDR2 FQNEAQ (reference sequence). CDR3 nucleotides: TGTGCCAGCAGCTTGTCCGGACAGGAGCAGTTCTTC. Residues: CASSLSGQEQFF.

The chain couples TRBV6-6 to TRBJ2-1; TRBD1 matches 8 bases. This CDR3 is built from 16 residues. Trimming cost V 7 bases and J 3 bases; bases outside gene matches: 11. Germline CDR1 is MNHNY and CDR2 is SVGAGI (reference sequence). Here the CDR3 reads CASTDRGQSLYNEQFF. The CDR3 region has the DNA TGTGCCAGCACCGACAGGGGACAGTCCCTCTACAATGAGCAGTTCTTC.

The chain combines TRBV28 with TRBJ2-7; 13 bases match TRBD2. Germline V gives CDR1 MDHEN, CDR2 SYDVKM. Trimming removed 6 bases from V and 4 bases from J; junction bases left unmatched: 6. CDR3 length equals 15 residues. CDR3 DNA sequence: TGTGCCAGCAGCCGGACTAGCGGGAGACTGTACGAGCAGTACTTC. Translated, it gives CASSRTSGRLYEQYF.

This chain connects TRBV6-1 to TRBJ1-5, with D possibly TRBD1 on 5 matching bases. Trimming removed 2 bases at V and 0 bases at J, with 11 bases between. CDR3 length equals 16 residues. CDR1 is MNHNS, CDR2 SASEGT, per germline. The CDR3 protein is CASSEFQGNSNQPQHF. The CDR3 coding sequence is TGTGCCAGCAGTGAATTCCAGGGAAATAGCAATCAGCCCCAGCATTTT.

The chain has TRBV27 and TRBJ1-2; 7 positions agree with TRBD1. The CDR3 totals 15 residues. Per the germline V gene, CDR1 is MNHEY and CDR2 is SMNVEV (reference sequence). Trimming removed 6 bases from V and 5 bases from J; junction bases left unmatched: 12. As DNA, the CDR3 is TGTGCCAGCAGCCCCGACTTACAGGGGCGGTATGGCTACACCTTC. Amino acids: CASSPDLQGRYGYTF.

The CDR3 loop is CASSVRGAQETQYF. The CDR3 nucleotides read TGTGCCAGCAGCGTCCGGGGGGCCCAAGAGACCCAGTACTTC. The chain uses TRBV6-5 and TRBJ2-5; possible D gene TRBD2, 7 bases. The CDR3 loop spans 14 amino acids. Germline V gives CDR1 MNHEY, CDR2 SVGAGI. The V gene lost 6 bases and the J gene lost 1 base, with 12 bases spanning the gap.

The J gene is TRBJ2-1, the V gene TRBV4-1, with 7 bases matching TRBD2. V lost 0 bases and J lost 10; bases outside the gene matches: 9. The CDR3 spans 15 residues. In germline, CDR1 is MGHRA, CDR2 YSYEKL. CDR3 bases: TGCGCCAGCAGCCAAGATTGGACTAGTGTCTTCGAGCAGTTCTTC. It codes for CASSQDWTSVFEQFF.